A single sample gave rise to the 25 T cell receptor beta chains below, sequenced in a study of blood T cell repertoires in COVID-19. Profiled with immunoSEQ multiplex PCR; TCRdb holds only in-frame clones, not every one. The sample holds 240,000 or so clones, roughly 76% seen once. Sequencing used peripheral blood. The source is a woman of 80 years or more with COVID-19, enrolled during active disease.

The rearrangement joins TRBV6-2 or TRBV6-3 to TRBJ1-4, with D uncertain. The CDR3 contains 14 residues. Germline V gene data show CDR1 as MNHEY and CDR2 as SVGEGT. V dropped 0 bases and J dropped 12 bases, with 14 bases sitting between them. CDR3 coding DNA: TGTGCCAGCAGTTACTCGATCCCGACCGGGGAACTGTTTTTT. Encoded protein: CASSYSIPTGELFF.

This clone has only one observation. The chain is built from TRBV5-1 and TRBJ2-2, with TRBD1 matching 7 bases. CDR3 length equals 14 residues. V lost 2 bases and J lost 3; bases outside the gene matches: 1. Germline CDR1 reads SGHRS; CDR2 reads YFSETQ. This chain's CDR3 is CASSFGTDTGELFF. The CDR3 DNA is TGCGCCAGCAGCTTTGGGACAGACACCGGGGAGCTGTTTTTT. The full variable domain, its missing parts supplied by reference TRBV5-1 and TRBJ2-2, is KAGVTQTPRYLIKTRGQQVTLSCSPISGHRSVSWYQQTPGQGLQFLFEYFSETQRNKGNFPGRFSGRQFSNSRSEMNVSTLELGDSALYLCASSFGTDTGELFFGEGSRLTVL.

Written as DNA, the CDR3 is TGTGCCAGCAGCGCCTCCGGGACAGATAATCAGCCCCAGCATTTT. It encodes CASSASGTDNQPQHF. J is TRBJ1-5 and V is TRBV6-5, with 7 nucleotides matching TRBD1. Germline CDR1 reads MNHEY; CDR2 reads SVGAGI. CDR3 length: 15 residues. J was trimmed by 4 bases and V by 6 bases; bases with no gene match: 9.

The CDR3 DNA reads TGTGCCAGCAGCTTTTTCGACAGGTTCCAAGAGACCCAGTACTTC. Protein: CASSFFDRFQETQYF. This sequence joins TRBV7-2 and TRBJ2-5, with D tentatively TRBD1 (6 bases). The CDR3 has 15 amino acids. Germline CDR1 reads SGHTA; CDR2 reads FQGNSA. Trimming took off 3 bases at V and 1 base at J, with 12 bases between the two ends.

The V and J genes are TRBV2 and TRBJ1-5; D may be TRBD1 (6 bases). Germline V gives CDR1 SNHLY, CDR2 FYNNEI. The V and J ends lost 6 bases and 0 bases respectively, with 12 bases between them. The CDR3 has 15 amino acids. CDR3 residues: CASRLGDISNQPQHF. The CDR3 DNA reads TGTGCCAGCAGATTAGGGGACATTAGCAATCAGCCCCAGCATTTT.

The genes are TRBV7-2 and TRBJ1-6; 9 bases line up with TRBD1. Germline CDR1 reads SGHTA; CDR2 reads FQGNSA. V was clipped by 3 bases and J by 8 bases; unmatched bases: 8. The CDR3 length is 16 residues. CDR3 region: CASSFRPGTGHSPLHF. The CDR3 DNA sequence: TGTGCCAGCAGCTTCCGCCCCGGGACAGGGCATTCACCCCTCCACTTT. The complete variable domain, with remaining parts taken from reference TRBV7-2 and TRBJ1-6, reads GAGVSQSPSNKVTEKGKDVELRCDPISGHTALYWYRQSLGQGLEFLIYFQGNSAPDKSGLPSDRFSAERTGGSVSTLTIQRTQQEDSAVYLCASSFRPGTGHSPLHFGNGTRLTVT.

This clone came up once. The rearrangement joins TRBV5-1 to TRBJ2-5, with 7 bases matching TRBD2. This CDR3 region has 15 residues. The germline V gene has CDR1 SGHRS and CDR2 YFSETQ. Trimming took 2 bases from V and 7 from J; bases not matched to a gene: 11. CDR3 bases: TGCGCCAGCAGCTTCGGAGCTAGCGGCTCGGGGACCCAGTACTTC. This codes for CASSFGASGSGTQYF.

This clone was counted a single time. This chain joins TRBV9 and TRBJ1-5, with 8 positions matching TRBD1. This CDR3 has 15 amino acids. V was pared by 3 bases and J by 4 bases, with 6 bases of the junction left unmatched. The germline V gene has CDR1 SGDLS and CDR2 YYNGEE. In DNA form, the CDR3 reads TGTGCCAGCAGCGCCACAGGGGGTAGAAATCAGCCCCAGCATTTT. Residues: CASSATGGRNQPQHF.

This clone came up once. The J gene is TRBJ1-4, the V gene TRBV21-1; the listed D gene, TRBD1, was not tested against the DNA. TRBV21-1 is termed a pseudogene. The CDR3 spans 14 residues. In DNA form, the CDR3 reads TGTGCCAGCAGCAAAACAGGTAGTAATGAAAAACTGTTTTTT. This codes for CASSKTGSNEKLFF.

The chain recombines TRBV24-1 with TRBJ2-7; D is unresolved. The germline gives CDR1 KGHDR, CDR2 SFDVKD. The CDR3 runs 16 residues. Trimming shortened V by 1 base and J by 3 bases, and 15 bases separated the two germline ends. CDR3 amino acids: CATSDFQADNCYEQYF. CDR3 DNA: TGTGCCACCAGTGATTTTCAGGCCGATAATTGCTACGAGCAGTACTTC.

There are a few counts of this clone. The chain has TRBV27 and TRBJ1-5; tentatively, D is TRBD1 (5 bases). This CDR3 region has 14 residues. Germline V gene sequence: CDR1 MNHEY, CDR2 SMNVEV (reference sequence). V gave up 5 bases and J gave up 2 bases, with 10 bases separating them. CDR3 residues: CASSRQGGNQPQHF. Here the CDR3 DNA reads TGTGCCAGCAGTCGTCAGGGCGGCAATCAGCCCCAGCATTTT.

This chain uses TRBV2 with TRBJ2-7, with TRBD2 matching over 12 bases. This CDR3 has 14 amino acids. Trimming removed 6 bases from V and 3 bases from J; junction bases left unmatched: 3. CDR1 SNHLY and CDR2 FYNNEI come from the germline V gene. The CDR3 coding sequence is TGTGCCAGCAGGGGACTAGCGGGTGGCTACGAGCAGTACTTC. Amino acids: CASRGLAGGYEQYF.

The chain uses TRBV5-1 and TRBJ1-2; D ambiguous. Germline values: CDR1 SGHRS, CDR2 YFSETQ. Trimming left V 0 bases short and J 5 bases short, with 11 bases between. This CDR3 is built from 14 residues. CDR3 protein: CASSLEGSGYGYTF. The CDR3 DNA follows: TGCGCCAGCAGCTTGGAAGGCAGCGGGTATGGCTACACCTTC.

The chain couples TRBV18 to TRBJ2-7; no reliable D call. Germline CDR1 KGHSH, CDR2 LQKENI. The CDR3 loop spans 15 amino acids. The V gene lost 0 bases and the J gene lost 7 bases, with 16 bases spanning the gap. The CDR3: CASSPPERRVREQYF. CDR3 coding DNA: TGTGCCAGCTCACCACCAGAGCGACGCGTGAGGGAGCAGTACTTC.

The V call is TRBV30, the J call TRBJ1-1, with no clear D. The V gene lost 3 bases and the J gene lost 0 bases, with 8 bases spanning the gap. Germline V gene lookup returns CDR1 GTSNPN and CDR2 SVGIG (reference sequence). The CDR3 totals 13 residues. The CDR3 sequence: CAWRRHLNTEAFF. The CDR3 bases are TGTGCCTGGAGAAGACACTTGAACACTGAAGCTTTCTTT.

The rearrangement links TRBV5-1 to TRBJ2-5; tentatively, D is TRBD2 (7 bases). The CDR3 contains 15 residues. Germline-derived CDR1 and CDR2 are SGHRS and YFSETQ. The V end lost 1 base, the J end lost 4 bases, and 14 bases lay between the germline ends. CDR3 region: CASSLLGGAIETQYF. CDR3 bases: TGCGCCAGCAGCTTGTTAGGGGGGGCGATAGAGACCCAGTACTTC.

This chain uses TRBV5-1 with TRBJ1-1; possible D gene TRBD1, 6 bases. V lost 6 bases and J lost 1, with 16 bases in between. Looked up from germline, CDR1 is SGHRS and CDR2 is YFSETQ. The CDR3 extends over 15 amino acids. CDR3 in DNA: TGCGCCAGCACGGTAAGCGGACAGCCGAACACTGAAGCTTTCTTT. This gives the protein CASTVSGQPNTEAFF.

V gene TRBV19 combines with J gene TRBJ2-7, with TRBD2 matching over 10 bases. V gave up 3 bases and J gave up 1 base; unmatched junction bases: 9. The CDR3 sequence is 17 residues long. Germline V gene data show CDR1 as LNHDA and CDR2 as SQIVND (reference sequence). The CDR3 bases are TGTGCCAGTAGTATGTCGGCTAGCGGGGGTGATTCCTACGAGCAGTACTTC. Encoded protein: CASSMSASGGDSYEQYF.

This chain uses TRBV28 with TRBJ1-6; 7 bases match TRBD1. CDR1 is MDHEN, CDR2 SYDVKM, per germline. Losses at the gene ends were 7 bases for V and 4 bases for J; bases not matched to a gene: 4. This CDR3 comprises 14 residues. The CDR3, as DNA: TGTGCCAGCACCCTGGGACAGTATAATTCACCCCTCCACTTT. This sequence encodes CASTLGQYNSPLHF.

This chain joins TRBV5-1 and TRBJ1-2, with 12 bases aligning to TRBD1. V shed 4 bases, J shed 6 bases, and the junction held 13 bases outside the gene matches. Germline V CDR1 and CDR2: SGHRS, YFSETQ. CDR3 length: 17 amino acids. CDR3 amino acids: CASSPGTGGSPLDGYTF. DNA of the CDR3: TGCGCCAGCAGCCCCGGGACAGGGGGCTCCCCGCTAGATGGCTACACCTTC.

This clone was observed a handful of times. V gene TRBV19 combines with J gene TRBJ1-4; TRBD1 might be the D (5 bases). Germline V gives CDR1 LNHDA, CDR2 SQIVND (reference sequence). The CDR3 loop spans 12 amino acids. Between the trimmed V and J ends, which lost 7 bases and 7 bases, there was a span of 10 bases. The CDR3 reads CASTRGSEKLFF. The CDR3 nucleotides read TGTGCCAGTACAAGGGGATCTGAAAAACTGTTTTTT. Variable domain in full (rest from reference TRBV19 and TRBJ1-4): DGGITQSPKYLFRKEGQNVTLSCEQNLNHDAMYWYRQDPGQGLRLIYYSQIVNDFQKGDIAEGYSVSREKKESFPLTVTSAQKNPTAFYLCASTRGSEKLFFGSGTQLSVL.

A single count supports this clone. The CDR3 nucleotides read TGTGCCAGCAGCTTGGGAACAGGCTGGGATGGCTACACCTTC. Residues: CASSLGTGWDGYTF. V and J are TRBV5-6 and TRBJ1-2; D is perhaps TRBD1 (5 bases). The CDR3 has 14 residues. Germline V gene data show CDR1 as SGHDT and CDR2 as YYEEEE. V dropped 0 bases and J dropped 6 bases, with 12 bases sitting between them.

This rearrangement joins TRBV10-3 to TRBJ2-5; D remains unclear. The length of the CDR3 is 13 residues. The V gene's germline CDR1 is ENHRY and CDR2 SYGVKD. With 2 bases removed from V and 3 bases from J, the gap between germline ends came to 7 bases. The CDR3: CAISELPEETQYF. The CDR3, as DNA: TGTGCCATCAGTGAGCTGCCGGAAGAGACCCAGTACTTC.

The chain has TRBV19 and TRBJ1-6; D possibly corresponds to TRBD1 (5 bases). The germline gives CDR1 LNHDA, CDR2 SQIVND (reference sequence). The CDR3 is made up of 14 amino acids. V was cut by 5 bases and J by 8 bases, with 13 bases left in between. In nucleotides, the CDR3 is TGTGCCAGTAGTCACAGGAGTTTAGATTCACCCCTCCACTTT. Translation: CASSHRSLDSPLHF.

The chain carries TRBV11-2 and TRBJ2-3, with unresolved D. The germline gives CDR1 SGHAT, CDR2 FQNNGV. Between the trimmed V and J ends, which lost 1 base and 8 bases, there was a span of 7 bases. There are 12 residues in the CDR3. The CDR3 region is CASSLVPSTQYF. The CDR3 DNA sequence: TGTGCCAGCAGCTTAGTTCCTAGTACGCAGTATTTT.